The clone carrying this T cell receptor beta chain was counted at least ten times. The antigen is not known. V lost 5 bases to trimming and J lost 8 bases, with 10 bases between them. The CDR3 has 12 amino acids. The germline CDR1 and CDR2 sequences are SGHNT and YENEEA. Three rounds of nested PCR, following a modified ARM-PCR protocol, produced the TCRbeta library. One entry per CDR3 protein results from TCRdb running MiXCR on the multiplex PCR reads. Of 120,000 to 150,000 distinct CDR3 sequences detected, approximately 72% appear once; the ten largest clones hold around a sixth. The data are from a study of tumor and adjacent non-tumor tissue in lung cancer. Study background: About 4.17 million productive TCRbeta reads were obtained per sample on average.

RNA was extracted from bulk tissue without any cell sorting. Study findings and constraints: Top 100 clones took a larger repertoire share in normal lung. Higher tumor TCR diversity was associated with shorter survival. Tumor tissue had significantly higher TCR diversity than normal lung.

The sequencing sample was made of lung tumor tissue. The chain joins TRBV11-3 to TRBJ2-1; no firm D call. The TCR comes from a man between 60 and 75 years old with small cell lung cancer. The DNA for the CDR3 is TGTGCCAGCAGCCGCGACCGGGATGAGCAGTTCTTC. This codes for CASSRDRDEQFF.